This TCR beta chain was observed in a study of blood T cell repertoires in COVID-19. Trimming took 3 bases from V and 5 from J; bases not matched to a gene: 5. The CDR3 spans 15 residues. Per the germline V gene, CDR1 is MNHEY and CDR2 is SVGAGI. TCRdb keeps only in-frame clones here, not all; method: immunoSEQ multiplex PCR. The data show tens of thousands of clones, with 85% to 90% seen just once and 22% held by the top ten. The chain is built from TRBV6-5 and TRBJ2-5; 11 nucleotides match TRBD2. The sequence derives from a woman older than 75 in a cohort sampled during active or convalescent COVID-19. Sequencing was carried out using peripheral blood. The CDR3 region is CASSYGSGRAETQYF. DNA for the CDR3: TGTGCCAGCAGTTATGGTAGCGGGAGGGCGGAGACCCAGTACTTC.